This TCR beta chain was sequenced for a study of blood T cell repertoires in COVID-19. Study summary: From the United States, Italy and Spain came samples of acute and convalescent COVID-19. T cells, B-cell-depleted T cells, or PBMCs supplied cDNA or gDNA.

Per the original data handling: Reference gene primer amplification in the assay estimated nucleated cell counts. TCRdb keeps only in-frame clones here, not all; method: immunoSEQ multiplex PCR. V and J calls and clone size are copied from that table; D and trimming were computed from the DNA. The data show fewer than 35,000 clones, more than 85% seen once. With V trimmed by 1 base and J by 2 bases, 7 bases remained unmatched. CDR1 KGHSH and CDR2 LQKENI come from the germline V gene. The CDR3 sequence is 16 residues long. Sequenced material: peripheral blood. This TCR came from a human donor in a cohort sampled during active COVID-19. This chain joins TRBV18 and TRBJ1-1; TRBD1 matches 7 bases. The CDR3 is CASSPRTGVDNTEAFF. The CDR3 coding sequence is TGTGCCAGCTCACCACGAACAGGGGTCGACAACACTGAAGCTTTCTTT.